This T cell receptor (beta chain) was retrieved from a study of identical twins (dated by TCRdb to about 2016). Turning to the overall study: TCR alpha and beta repertoires from monozygotic twins, unrelated adults of various ages and cord blood were deep-sequenced to test whether fetal clonotypes persist. Replicate twin experiments were performed at different times using different library preparation protocols to rule out contamination. General study outcomes and caveats: Compared with coincidental sharing between unrelated individuals, out-of-frame TCR alpha sequences shared between twins had an excess of sequences with low generation probability. Because the same donors could not be followed over many years, the conclusions relied on cross-sectional statistical analysis. Abundant cord blood beta clonotypes carried fewer insertions; young adult naive repertoires showed a weaker similar trend, while memory repertoires showed none. In beta out-of-frame sequences, excess twin sharing was weaker, because having fewer shared sequences lowered the signal-to-noise ratio. Zero-insertion analyses could be partly confounded by invariant T cells such as MAIT and iNKT, although diverse VJ usage argued against such confounding for most clonotypes. Recombination models systematically underestimated out-of-frame TCR alpha sharing in monozygotic twins but agreed with sharing between unrelated individuals.

The protocol used for the library was 5' RACE. The listed sequencing device is Illumina HiSeq 2000. A universal primer binding site was added through template switching, and the final cDNA carried a unique molecular identifier so that TCR cDNA molecules could be counted accurately. First-strand cDNA for TCR alpha and beta chains was synthesized from specific primers in the conserved constant-segment region. To control for contamination, each cDNA library was double barcoded with a SMART-Mk sample barcode plus Illumina barcodes. Two successive PCR steps introduced TruSeq adapter sequences along with Illumina sample barcodes. The Illumina HiSeq platform was used with custom primers to sequence TCR alpha and beta cDNA libraries. On the authors' methods: MiGEC processed the raw reads to extract unique molecular identifiers, while MiXCR was used to determine the CDR3 positions. Recombination models were inferred per individual with the repgenHMM and IGoR tools using an EM algorithm. Shared clonotype analysis was performed with the tcR package in R, normalizing sharing by the product of cloneset sizes. Out-of-frame nonproductive sequences were analyzed to study raw recombination free of thymic and clonal selection effects. TCRdb cleaned the public reads at Q25 with fastp, built clones with MiXCR and kept in-frame beta chains. Under each unique CDR3 protein, matching rows form one entry showing the most common genes and DNA. In this record, the V and J calls reflect TCRdb's handling and not the investigators' own analysis. This sample holds 400,000 to 500,000 distinct CDR3 sequences; roughly 13% were observed only once. Approximately 1% of the sample goes to the ten largest clones.

For this chain, trimming is 5 bases at the V end and 11 bases at the J end, and the number of junction bases without a gene match is 16. The germline V gene provides CDR1 MNHNS and CDR2 SASEGT. From the cysteine through the phenylalanine, the CDR3 covers 15 amino acids. Only the CDR3 portion is preserved as DNA: 45 bases, with reading frame beginning at the first base. Every donor in the study was a healthy Caucasian. The twin cohort comprised three pairs of female monozygotic twins, all aged about 18 to 29 years. CD4+ and CD8+ T cell populations were isolated with positive isolation kits from Invitrogen. Concerning this clonotype: Its antigen is unknown. No qualities accompany the bases; no much larger clone lies one base away.

This same sample was also part of a study on yellow fever vaccine responses in identical twins. Per that second paper: The authors reported that the T cell response to vaccination in identical twins appeared partly convergent and partly personalized. In the study, vaccine-responding T cell clones were precisely tracked in identical twins.

What was sequenced was CD4+ T cells sorted from blood. This receptor was identified in a woman in her late teens or twenties in good health. The chain uses TRBV6-1 and TRBJ2-7; 9 bases in the junction line up with TRBD2. The CDR3 reads CASSLMASGEGVKYF. At the DNA level, the sequence is TGTGCCAGCAGTCTCATGGCTAGCGGGGAGGGCGTGAAGTACTTC.